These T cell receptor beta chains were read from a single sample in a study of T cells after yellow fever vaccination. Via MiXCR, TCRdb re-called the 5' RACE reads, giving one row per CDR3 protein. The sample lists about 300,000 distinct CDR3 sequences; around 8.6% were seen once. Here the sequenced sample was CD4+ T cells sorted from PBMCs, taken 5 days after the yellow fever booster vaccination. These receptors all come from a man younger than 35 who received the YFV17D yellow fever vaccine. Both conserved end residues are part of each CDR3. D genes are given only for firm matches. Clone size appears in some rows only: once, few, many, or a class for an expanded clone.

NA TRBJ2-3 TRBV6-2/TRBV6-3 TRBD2 CASRKSGVQDTQYF TGTGCCAGCAGAAAAAGCGGGGTCCAGGATACGCAGTATTTT
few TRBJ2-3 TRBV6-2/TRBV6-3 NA CASSYREPDTQYF TGTGCCAGCAGTTACAGGGAGCCAGATACGCAGTATTTT
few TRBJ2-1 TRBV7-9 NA CASSIQGSSYNEQFF TGTGCCAGCAGCATACAGGGAAGCTCCTACAATGAGCAGTTCTTC
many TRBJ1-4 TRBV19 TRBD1 CASGDPGQGSRRSLFF TGTGCCAGTGGCGATCCGGGACAGGGCTCAAGGAGGTCCCTGTTTTTT
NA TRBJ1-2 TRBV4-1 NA CASSQDGTNGYTF TGCGCCAGCAGCCAAGATGGAACGAATGGCTACACCTTC
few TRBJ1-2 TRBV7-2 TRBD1 CASSYSLTGGGYGYTF TGTGCCAGCAGCTACTCCCTTACAGGGGGTGGTTACGGCTACACCTTC
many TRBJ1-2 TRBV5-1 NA CASRHGQSFLYGYTF TGCGCCAGCCGACACGGACAGTCCTTCCTCTATGGCTACACCTTC
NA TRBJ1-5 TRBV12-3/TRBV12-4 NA CASRRDSRARQPQHF TGTGCCAGCAGGAGAGACAGCAGGGCGCGTCAGCCCCAGCATTTT
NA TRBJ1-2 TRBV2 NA CASSPRGDSGYTF TGTGCCAGCAGCCCAAGGGGTGATTCCGGCTACACCTTC
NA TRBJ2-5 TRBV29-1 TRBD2 CSVEVGQAGGRETQYF TGCAGCGTTGAAGTAGGCCAAGCGGGGGGCCGGGAGACCCAGTACTTC
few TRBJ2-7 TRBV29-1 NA CSVEDPWSSYEQYF TGCAGCGTTGAAGACCCCTGGAGCTCCTACGAGCAGTACTTC
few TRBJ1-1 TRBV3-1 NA CASSQEARKAFF TGTGCCAGCAGCCAAGAGGCCCGAAAAGCTTTCTTT
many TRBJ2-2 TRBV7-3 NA CASSLQETGELFF TGTGCCAGCAGCCTGCAGGAGACCGGGGAGCTGTTTTTT
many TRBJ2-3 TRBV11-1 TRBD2 CASSRGGVMLDTQYF TGTGCCAGCAGCCGGGGGGGAGTTATGCTCGATACGCAGTATTTT
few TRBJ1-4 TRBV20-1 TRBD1 CSARSPGTGGEKLFF TGCAGTGCTAGATCCCCCGGGACAGGGGGCGAAAAACTGTTTTTT
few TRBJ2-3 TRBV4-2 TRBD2 CASSQGGLASSDTQYF TGTGCCAGCAGCCAAGGGGGACTAGCGAGCTCAGATACGCAGTATTTT
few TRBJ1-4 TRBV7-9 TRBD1 CASGQGVGEKLFF TGTGCCAGCGGGCAGGGGGTTGGTGAAAAACTGTTTTTT
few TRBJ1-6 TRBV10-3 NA CAISRTDSPLHF TGTGCCATCAGTCGTACCGATTCACCCCTCCACTTT
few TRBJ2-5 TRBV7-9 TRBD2 CASSTGSGAQETQYF TGTGCCAGCAGCACCGGGAGCGGGGCCCAAGAGACCCAGTACTTC
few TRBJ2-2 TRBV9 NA CASSVEGENGELFF TGTGCCAGCAGCGTAGAGGGGGAGAACGGGGAGCTGTTTTTT
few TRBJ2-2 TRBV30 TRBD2 CAWRLRGEGTGELFF TGTGCCTGGAGGTTAAGAGGGGAGGGCACCGGGGAGCTGTTTTTT
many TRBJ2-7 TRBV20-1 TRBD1 CSAPDRAISSYEQYF TGCAGTGCTCCCGACAGGGCCATAAGCTCCTACGAGCAGTACTTC
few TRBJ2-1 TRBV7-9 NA CASSSHRELSYNEQFF TGTGCCAGCAGCTCACACAGGGAGCTCTCCTACAATGAGCAGTTCTTC
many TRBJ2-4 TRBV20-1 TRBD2 CSAPGTSKNIQYF TGCAGTGCTCCCGGGACTAGCAAAAACATTCAGTACTTC
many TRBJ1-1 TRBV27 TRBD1 CASRSTGRAFF TGTGCCAGCAGGTCGACAGGGAGGGCTTTCTTT
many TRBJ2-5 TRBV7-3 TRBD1 CASSLMGLRGQTQYF TGTGCCAGCAGCTTAATGGGTCTCAGGGGGCAGACCCAGTACTTC
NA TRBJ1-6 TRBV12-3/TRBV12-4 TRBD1 CASSLQGARSPLHF TGTGCCAGCAGTTTACAGGGGGCCCGTTCACCCCTCCACTTT
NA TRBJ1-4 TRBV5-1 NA CASSPRGIGDNEKLFF TGCGCCAGCAGCCCCCGGGGCATCGGGGATAATGAAAAACTGTTTTTT
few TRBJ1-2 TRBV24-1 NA CATSDPGGDSYTF TGTGCCACCAGTGACCCCGGCGGGGACAGCTACACCTTC
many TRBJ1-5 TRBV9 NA CASSVASGGPQHF TGTGCCAGCAGCGTAGCTTCCGGGGGGCCCCAGCATTTT
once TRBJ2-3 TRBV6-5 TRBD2 CASRLKRGRSDTQYF TGTGCCAGCAGACTAAAGCGGGGGAGATCAGATACGCAGTATTTT
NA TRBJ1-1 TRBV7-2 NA CASSLRPFGTEVGAFF TGTGCCAGCAGCTTACGCCCGTTTGGGACGGAGGTTGGGGCTTTCTTT
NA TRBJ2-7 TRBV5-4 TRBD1 CASTSAGTGNEQYF TGTGCCAGCACCTCGGCAGGGACAGGCAACGAGCAGTACTTC
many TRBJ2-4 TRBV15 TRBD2 CATSRAGGGNIQYF TGTGCCACCAGCAGAGCTGGGGGGGGGAACATTCAGTACTTC
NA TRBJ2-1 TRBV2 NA CASSESGGEQFF TGTGCCAGCAGTGAGTCGGGCGGTGAGCAGTTCTTC